The 13 T cell receptor beta chains reported below all come from one sample, sequenced in a study of OX40 agonist ivuxolimab in advanced cancers. Assay used: immunoSEQ multiplex PCR; TCRdb lists only in-frame clones, some missing. The sample holds around 47,000 clones; approximately 80% are singletons and the top ten take 14% to 15%. This material consisted of CD4+ or CD8+ T cells sorted from blood, taken in a trial of the OX40 agonist ivuxolimab. These receptors all stem from an adult with an advanced solid tumor such as melanoma, head and neck, liver or kidney cancer.

The rearrangement joins TRBV13 to TRBJ2-1, with 14 bases lining up with TRBD2. Losses at the gene ends were 5 bases for V and 8 bases for J; bases not matched to a gene: 5. This CDR3 has 15 amino acids. Germline assignment: CDR1 PRHDT and CDR2 FYEKMQ (reference sequence). The CDR3 loop is CASSPGLAGVDEQFF. The CDR3 DNA is TGTGCCAGCAGCCCGGGACTAGCGGGAGTCGATGAGCAGTTCTTC. Complete variable domain (other parts from reference TRBV13 and TRBJ2-1): AAGVIQSPRHLIKEKRETATLKCYPIPRHDTVYWYQQGPGQDPQFLISFYEKMQSDKGSIPDRFSAQQFSDYHSELNMSSLELGDSALYFCASSPGLAGVDEQFFGPGTRLTVL.

This clone was observed a few times. The CDR3 nucleotides read TGCGCCAGCAGCCTGGCGGGGAGCTCTGGAAACACCATATATTTT. Its translation: CASSLAGSSGNTIYF. The chain uses TRBV10-1 and TRBJ1-3; D ambiguous. The V end lost 6 bases, the J end lost 0 bases, and 12 bases lay between the germline ends. The CDR3 has 15 amino acids. CDR1 and CDR2 (germline): WNHNN, SYGVQD (reference sequence).

The V gene is TRBV4-1, the J gene TRBJ2-2, with D possibly being TRBD2 (6 bases). CDR3 length: 14 residues. Between the trimmed V and J ends, which lost 5 bases and 6 bases, there was a span of 13 bases. The germline CDR1 and CDR2 sequences are MGHRA and YSYEKL. CDR3 bases: TGCGCCAGCAGCGCAGTGGGACTCTCCGGGGAGCTGTTTTTT. Its translation is CASSAVGLSGELFF.

This chain links TRBV5-1 with TRBJ2-7, with TRBD2 as a possible D gene (7 bases). The germline V and J ends were trimmed by 6 bases and 4 bases, with 17 bases remaining between them. Germline-derived CDR1 and CDR2 are SGHRS and YFSETQ. The CDR3 totals 14 residues. The CDR3 DNA sequence: TGCGCCAGCATCGGGAGGAACAGGGTGTACGAGCAGTACTTC. This codes for CASIGRNRVYEQYF.

The chain joins TRBV4-1 to TRBJ2-5; no firm D call. Germline CDR1 is MGHRA and CDR2 is YSYEKL. CDR3 size: 14 residues. V was shortened by 1 base and J by 1 base, with 7 bases between the two germline ends. CDR3 protein: CASSQGELQETQYF. CDR3 nucleotide sequence: TGCGCCAGCAGCCAAGGGGAACTCCAAGAGACCCAGTACTTC.

This clone was seen a single time. The CDR3 bases are TGCGCCAGCAGCCAAGATTTCAGGACAGGGTACTACAATGAGCAGTTCTTC. Translated, it gives CASSQDFRTGYYNEQFF. This chain links TRBV4-1 with TRBJ2-1, with 8 bases aligning to TRBD1. Germline V lookup: CDR1 MGHRA, CDR2 YSYEKL. The V gene end was trimmed by 0 bases and the J gene end by 3 bases; junction bases not matched to a gene: 7. The length of the CDR3 is 17 residues.

The J gene is TRBJ1-6, the V gene TRBV19, with D unresolved. This CDR3 comprises 15 residues. V lost 3 bases and J lost 8, with 14 bases in between. The germline CDR1 and CDR2 sequences are LNHDA and SQIVND (reference sequence). The CDR3 DNA sequence: TGTGCCAGTAGTATTTTGGGTTCAGTTGATTCACCCCTCCACTTT. Residues: CASSILGSVDSPLHF.

J is TRBJ2-2 and V is TRBV11-2, with D unclear. The CDR3 consists of 13 residues. The V gene's germline CDR1 is SGHAT and CDR2 FQNNGV. V lost 4 bases and J 3 bases, leaving 6 bases between the germline ends. The CDR3 DNA sequence: TGTGCCAGCAGCTCGTGGGACACCGGGGAGCTGTTTTTT. It codes for CASSSWDTGELFF.

The chain uses TRBV29-1 and TRBJ2-7, with 11 positions matching TRBD2. The CDR3 has 12 amino acids. Germline values: CDR1 SQVTM, CDR2 ANQGSEA. The V gene end was trimmed by 6 bases and the J gene end by 9 bases; junction bases not matched to a gene: 7. In DNA form, the CDR3 reads TGCAGCGTGACAACTAGCGGGAGTCGGCAGTACTTC. Translation: CSVTTSGSRQYF.

Remarks on this clone: Other nucleotide sequences from this sample produce the same CDR3. This chain joins TRBV7-6 and TRBJ1-1; 8 nucleotides align to TRBD1. CDR1 and CDR2 from the germline V gene are SGHVS and FNYEAQ. V was pared by 4 bases and J by 7 bases, with 2 bases of the junction left unmatched. The CDR3 length is 12 residues. The CDR3: CASSSGQGEAFF. DNA of the CDR3: TGTGCCAGCAGCTCCGGACAGGGTGAAGCTTTCTTT. Filled out from reference TRBV7-6 and TRBJ1-1, the complete variable domain reads GAGVSQSPRYKVTKRGQDVALRCDPISGHVSLYWYRQALGQGPEFLTYFNYEAQQDKSGLPNDRFSAERPEGSISTLTIQRTEQRDSAMYRCASSSGQGEAFFGQGTRLTVV.

On this clone itself: This specimen includes other DNA sequences encoding the same CDR3. The V and J genes are TRBV19 and TRBJ2-3; a weak D match, TRBD1 (6 bases). Looked up from germline, CDR1 is LNHDA and CDR2 is SQIVND (reference sequence). The CDR3 consists of 13 residues. V gave up 5 bases and J gave up 4 bases, with 10 bases separating them. The DNA of the CDR3 is TGTGCCAGTAGTTTCCGACAGGCAGATACGCAGTATTTT. Amino acids: CASSFRQADTQYF.

The chain combines TRBV6-6 with TRBJ2-1, with D perhaps TRBD1 (5 bases). Trimming took 6 bases from V and 8 from J, leaving 20 bases between them. The CDR3 length is 15 residues. The V gene's germline CDR1 is MNHNY and CDR2 SVGAGI (reference sequence). Here the CDR3 DNA reads TGTGCCAGCAGCCCCAGGTGGGCCAGGGCTCATGAGCAGTTCTTC. Translation: CASSPRWARAHEQFF.

The rearrangement uses TRBV2 and TRBJ1-6; unclear D gene. The V end lost 1 base, the J end lost 10 bases, and 8 bases lay between the germline ends. The length of the CDR3 is 13 residues. CDR1 is SNHLY and CDR2 is FYNNEI in the germline V gene. CDR3 loop: CASSEGPSSPLHF. DNA for the CDR3: TGTGCCAGCAGTGAAGGGCCCTCCTCACCCCTCCACTTT.